This T cell receptor (beta chain) was obtained from a study of CD8+CD57+ T cells in acquired aplastic anemia. Study in general: Sorted cells (CD4+ and CD8+) yielded DNA amounts that averaged about 3.1 ug.

Genomic DNA, serving as template, underwent TCR beta VDJ and CDR3 profiling. One entry per CDR3 protein, called by TCRdb with MiXCR from the reads. The sample lists under 350,000 distinct CDR3 sequences; under 65% were seen once. Previously, flow cytometry had revealed CD8+CD57+ cell expansion in the patients chosen for sequencing. Patients were treatment-naive when blood was sampled. Trimming removed 1 base from V and 2 bases from J, with 5 bases in between. This CDR3 is 13 amino acids long. Germline assignment: CDR1 SGHAT and CDR2 FQNNGV. This rearrangement joins TRBV11-2 to TRBJ2-5; D gene uncertain. The sequencing sample was made of sorted CD4+, CD8+, or CD8+CD57+ T cells (not recorded which) from PBMCs. The source is a human donor with aplastic anemia. DNA for the CDR3: TGTGCCAGCAGCTTAGTGCATCAAGAGACCCAGTACTTC. As protein: CASSLVHQETQYF.